Detailed here is one T cell receptor beta chain. The sample is drawn from a study of blood T cell repertoires in COVID-19. Across the whole study: PBMCs, B-cell-depleted T cells, or T cells provided the cDNA or gDNA that made up the material.

Original methodology: Estimation of nucleated cell counts relied on the amplification of reference gene primers. Assay used: immunoSEQ multiplex PCR; TCRdb lists only in-frame clones, some missing. That table gives V, J and clone size, and the DNA gave D and trimming. This table holds about 200,000 clones, about 88% found once. CDR1 is SGHDN, CDR2 FVKESK, per germline. The CDR3 runs to 12 residues. Trimming pared 6 bases from V and 3 bases from J, leaving 9 bases between. Seattle patient enrollment occurred during active infection, with longitudinal follow-up thereafter. The sequencing input was peripheral blood. This receptor was identified in a man aged 50-59 years with COVID-19, enrolled during active disease. J is TRBJ2-7 and V is TRBV14; the D is unclear. The CDR3 here is CASSPRGYEQYF. The DNA for the CDR3 is TGTGCCAGCAGTCCACGCGGCTACGAGCAGTACTTC.